This is a list of T cell receptor beta chains from one sample in a study of cytomegalovirus exposure and HLA in healthy donors. Clones were read by immunoSEQ multiplex PCR, and TCRdb kept only the in-frame ones, dropping some. This sample's table reports tens of thousands of clones. The material sequenced was PBMCs. Every receptor here comes from a woman under 40 in good health and CMV-seronegative. The CDR3 runs from the conserved cysteine through the conserved F or W. Each record gives: V gene, D gene, J gene, CDR3 protein, CDR3 DNA. D genes are given only for firm matches.

V: TRBV29-1; D: -; J: TRBJ1-1; CDR3: CSVEKETHTEAFF; DNA: TGCAGCGTTGAAAAGGAGACCCACACTGAAGCTTTCTTT
V: TRBV19; D: TRBD1; J: TRBJ2-2; CDR3: CASSGTGIAGELFF; DNA: TGTGCCAGTTCCGGGACAGGGATCGCCGGGGAGCTGTTTTTT
V: TRBV9; D: TRBD1; J: TRBJ1-1; CDR3: CASRDRGHTEAFF; DNA: TGTGCCAGCAGGGACAGGGGGCACACTGAAGCTTTCTTT
V: TRBV11-1; D: -; J: TRBJ2-7; CDR3: CASSTPPGYEQYF; DNA: TGTGCCAGCAGCACCCCCCCGGGATACGAGCAGTACTTC
V: TRBV30; D: TRBD1; J: TRBJ1-2; CDR3: CAWGDSPSLANYGYTF; DNA: TGTGCCTGGGGGGACAGTCCCAGTCTGGCTAACTATGGCTACACCTTC
V: TRBV6-1; D: -; J: TRBJ1-1; CDR3: CASSGPEGSSTEAFF; DNA: TGTGCCAGCAGTGGACCGGAGGGGTCGAGCACTGAAGCTTTCTTT
V: TRBV5-1; D: -; J: TRBJ2-7; CDR3: CASSRPGGSYEQYF; DNA: TGCGCCAGCAGCCGCCCCGGGGGATCCTACGAGCAGTACTTC
V: TRBV5-4; D: -; J: TRBJ2-1; CDR3: CASSLLSGLDNEQFF; DNA: TGTGCCAGCAGCTTGTTGAGCGGTTTAGACAATGAGCAGTTCTTC
V: TRBV30; D: TRBD1; J: TRBJ2-5; CDR3: CAGSVGQGIQETQYF; DNA: TGTGCCGGGAGTGTGGGACAGGGAATACAAGAGACCCAGTACTTC
V: TRBV19; D: TRBD1; J: TRBJ2-6; CDR3: CASSNGRGREFANVLTF; DNA: TGTGCCAGTAGTAATGGCAGGGGGCGCGAATTTGCCAACGTCCTGACTTTC
V: TRBV30; D: TRBD1; J: TRBJ1-1; CDR3: CAWSDDREVTEAFF; DNA: TGTGCCTGGAGTGACGACAGGGAGGTCACTGAAGCTTTCTTT
V: TRBV4-1; D: -; J: TRBJ1-2; CDR3: CASSLSGGGYTF; DNA: TGCGCCAGCAGCCTGTCGGGTGGTGGCTACACCTTC
V: TRBV28; D: TRBD1; J: TRBJ2-2; CDR3: CASSLYRGRSGELFF; DNA: TGTGCCAGCAGTTTATACAGGGGTCGGAGCGGGGAGCTGTTTTTT
V: TRBV4-1; D: -; J: TRBJ1-4; CDR3: CASSQTVTTNEKLFF; DNA: TGCGCCAGCAGCCAAACGGTAACAACTAATGAAAAACTGTTTTTT
V: TRBV6-5; D: -; J: TRBJ2-1; CDR3: CASSSFNEQFF; DNA: TGTGCCAGCAGTTCTTTCAATGAGCAGTTCTTC